This T cell receptor beta chain was documented in a study of PD-1 blockade in classical Hodgkin lymphoma. Whole-study results and caveats: Complete responders' baseline diversity resembled that of newly diagnosed patients. A significant rise in TCR diversity was seen by C4D1 for CD4+ cells but not for CD8+ cells.

A note on this clone: The antigen remains unidentified.

CDR1 is SGHNT, CDR2 YYREEE, per germline (reference sequence). Trimming cost V 4 bases and J 0 bases, with 4 bases left between them. The CDR3 is 12 residues long. Time point indicated: cycle 4 day 1 (C4D1), after five to seven weeks of nivolumab. Every patient relapsed after autologous stem cell transplantation, and brentuximab vedotin exposure varied. Here immunoSEQ multiplex PCR was the method, and the copy in TCRdb shows in-frame clones only, minus some. Here the sample spans fewer than 25,000 clones, over 75% being singletons. The receptor's source is a human donor with classical Hodgkin lymphoma. The starting material was peripheral blood mononuclear cells (PBMCs), obtained before the fourth cycle of nivolumab. The chain recombines TRBV5-4 with TRBJ1-1; D is undetermined. The DNA of the CDR3 is TGTGCCAGCAGCCCCCTGAACACTGAAGCTTTCTTT. Protein product: CASSPLNTEAFF.